The 7 T cell receptor beta chains given below trace back to one sample, sequenced in a study of blood T cell repertoires in COVID-19. The repertoire was sequenced with immunoSEQ multiplex PCR; TCRdb's copy has only in-frame clones and lacks some. Of around 63,000 clones in the sample, around 80% were seen once. Sequencing used peripheral blood. Source of these receptors: a man in his 60s with acute or convalescent COVID-19.

The V call is TRBV19, the J call TRBJ1-5, with 8 bases aligning to TRBD1. CDR1 is LNHDA and CDR2 is SQIVND in the germline V gene (reference sequence). CDR3 length: 17 amino acids. With 7 bases clipped from V and 4 bases from J, the junction kept 15 bases outside the gene matches. CDR3 sequence: CASTKNDRGGGNQPQHF. DNA for the CDR3: TGTGCCAGTACCAAAAACGACAGGGGCGGAGGAAATCAGCCCCAGCATTTT. The full variable domain, in which reference TRBV19 and TRBJ1-5 provide the parts outside the CDR3, is DGGITQSPKYLFRKEGQNVTLSCEQNLNHDAMYWYRQDPGQGLRLIYYSQIVNDFQKGDIAEGYSVSREKKESFPLTVTSAQKNPTAFYLCASTKNDRGGGNQPQHFGDGTRLSIL.

V and J are TRBV7-9 and TRBJ1-1; 10 positions match TRBD1. The J segment lost 6 bases and the V segment lost 5 bases, leaving 12 bases of the junction unmatched. The CDR3 has 16 amino acids. Germline assignment: CDR1 SEHNR and CDR2 FQNEAQ (reference sequence). The CDR3 region has the DNA TGTGCCAGCAGCCCTGGACAGGGGGTCGGTGGCGCTGAAGCTTTCTTT. It encodes CASSPGQGVGGAEAFF.

The V gene is TRBV28, the J gene TRBJ2-7; 8 nucleotides agree with TRBD1. The germline V gene encodes CDR1 MDHEN and CDR2 SYDVKM. The ends lost 5 bases at V and 2 bases at J; junction bases unmatched: 8. The CDR3 extends over 15 amino acids. In nucleotides, the CDR3 is TGTGCCAGCAGTCACCCGACAGGGGCCCCCTACGAGCAGTACTTC. Translation: CASSHPTGAPYEQYF.

The rearrangement uses TRBV9 and TRBJ1-4; no definite D call. The V end lost 4 bases, the J end lost 8 bases, and 12 bases lay between the germline ends. The CDR3 runs to 13 residues. Germline assignment: CDR1 SGDLS and CDR2 YYNGEE. The CDR3 loop reads CASSLGPEEKLFF. CDR3 in DNA: TGTGCCAGCAGCCTAGGGCCGGAGGAAAAACTGTTTTTT.

The chain is built from TRBV2 and TRBJ2-7; TRBD1 agrees at 11 bases. The CDR3 extends over 14 amino acids. Trimming at V came to 7 bases and at J to 2 bases, leaving 4 bases not matched to a gene. Germline CDR1 reads SNHLY; CDR2 reads FYNNEI. CDR3 amino acids: CASNGQGAAYEQYF. CDR3 in DNA: TGTGCCAGCAACGGACAGGGGGCGGCCTACGAGCAGTACTTC.

J is TRBJ1-5 and V is TRBV12-5; 8 bases agree with TRBD1. This CDR3 comprises 14 residues. Per germline, CDR1 LGHNT and CDR2 FRNRAP. With 6 bases clipped from V and 2 bases from J, the junction kept 3 bases outside the gene matches. This CDR3 reads CASGQGQGNQPQHF. The CDR3 DNA is TGTGCTAGTGGCCAGGGACAGGGCAATCAGCCCCAGCATTTT.

The rearrangement joins TRBV7-9 to TRBJ2-5, with D hard to call. CDR3 length equals 14 residues. V lost 0 bases and J 4 bases, leaving 9 bases between the germline ends. Germline V gives CDR1 SEHNR, CDR2 FQNEAQ (reference sequence). The CDR3 region has the DNA TGTGCCAGCAGCTTAGCGACGACAAGAGAGACCCAGTACTTC. Translation: CASSLATTRETQYF.